Listed below are T cell receptor beta chains from one sample, sequenced in a study of blood T cell repertoires in COVID-19. TCRdb's copy holds only in-frame clones and misses some; the assay was immunoSEQ multiplex PCR. This table holds more than 300,000 clones, about 90% found once. Source material: PBMCs or T cells enriched from blood (not recorded which). The receptors stem from a man in his forties in a cohort exposed to, infected with or recovered from COVID-19 (not recorded which). Each CDR3 is given with its conserved first and last residue. D genes are given only for firm matches. The listing skips clone size in some rows; elsewhere it reads once, few, many or a size class.

clone_size cdr3_length j_call v_call d_call cdr3_aa cdr3_nt
NA 15 TRBJ2-1 TRBV5-5 TRBD2 CASRSTSGSVDEQFF TGTGCCAGCAGATCCACTAGCGGGAGCGTCGATGAGCAGTTCTTC
NA 12 TRBJ1-6 TRBV19 NA CASRELNSPLHF TGTGCCAGTCGGGAATTGAATTCACCCCTCCACTTT
few 15 TRBJ2-1 TRBV10-3 NA CAISESWTKLNEQFF TGTGCCATCAGTGAGTCATGGACAAAGCTCAATGAGCAGTTCTTC
NA 13 TRBJ1-2 TRBV28 TRBD1 CASRRDSENGYTF TGTGCCAGCAGGAGGGACAGCGAGAATGGCTACACCTTC
once 16 TRBJ1-1 TRBV15 NA CATNPRGTYKNTEAFF TGTGCCACCAACCCGCGGGGGACGTATAAGAACACTGAAGCTTTCTTT
few 15 TRBJ2-6 TRBV11-2 TRBD1 CASSSGGAGANVLTF TGTGCCAGCAGCTCAGGGGGAGCTGGGGCCAACGTCCTGACTTTC
NA 13 TRBJ1-2 TRBV12-3/TRBV12-4 TRBD1 CASSKGQAGGYTF TGTGCCAGCAGTAAGGGACAGGCGGGCGGCTACACCTTC
NA 15 TRBJ2-2 TRBV6-5 TRBD1 CAGLQATGTIGELFF TGTGCCGGACTCCAAGCGACAGGGACGATTGGGGAGCTGTTTTTT
NA 17 TRBJ1-2 TRBV27 TRBD1 CASSSMSVTGPNYGYTF TGTGCCAGCAGTTCCATGTCGGTGACAGGGCCTAACTATGGCTACACCTTC
NA 14 TRBJ2-7 TRBV5-1 NA CASSLVLGTYEQYF TGCGCCAGCAGCTTGGTACTCGGGACCTACGAGCAGTACTTC
NA 14 TRBJ1-6 TRBV20-1 NA CSAGGRSSGSPLHF TGCAGTGCTGGTGGCCGGTCTTCGGGTTCACCCCTCCACTTT
NA 16 TRBJ2-2 TRBV7-3 TRBD2 CASSETPAGVTGELFF TGTGCCAGCAGCGAAACCCCAGCGGGAGTGACCGGGGAGCTGTTTTTT
NA 12 TRBJ2-7 TRBV6-6 NA CASSGNAYEQYF TGTGCCAGCAGCGGGAACGCCTACGAGCAGTACTTC
NA 15 TRBJ1-5 TRBV6-5 NA CASSKVVGGNQPQHF TGTGCCAGCAGTAAGGTGGTGGGGGGGAATCAGCCCCAGCATTTT
NA 16 TRBJ1-5 TRBV27 NA CASSLKTGSGNQPQHF TGTGCCAGCAGCTTAAAGACAGGTAGTGGGAATCAGCCCCAGCATTTT
NA 13 TRBJ1-1 TRBV7-3 NA CASSFLGGSEAFF TGTGCCAGCAGCTTCCTCGGGGGATCTGAAGCTTTCTTT
NA 15 TRBJ1-1 TRBV7-9 NA CASTIGVGANTEAFF TGTGCCAGCACCATCGGAGTAGGGGCGAACACTGAAGCTTTCTTT
NA 15 TRBJ2-1 TRBV5-1 NA CASSLTGSDYNEQFF TGCGCCAGCAGCTTAACAGGGTCCGATTACAATGAGCAGTTCTTC
NA 15 TRBJ2-3 TRBV11-1 TRBD1 CASSPGQGASDTQYF TGTGCCAGCAGCCCGGGACAGGGGGCTTCAGATACGCAGTATTTT
once 16 TRBJ1-5 TRBV28 TRBD1 CASSLLPGQGDQPQHF TGTGCCAGCAGTCTCCTGCCGGGACAGGGCGATCAGCCCCAGCATTTT
NA 18 TRBJ2-6 TRBV10-3 TRBD1 CAISESTGAAFWSNVLTF TGTGCCATCAGTGAGTCGACAGGGGCCGCATTCTGGTCCAACGTCCTGACTTTC
NA 20 TRBJ1-5 TRBV2 NA CASSETVSLGFRGSNQPQHF TGTGCCAGCAGTGAAACGGTTTCTTTGGGGTTCAGGGGTAGCAATCAGCCCCAGCATTTT
NA 14 TRBJ1-1 TRBV6-5 NA CASSYSRTGTEAFF TGTGCCAGCAGTTACTCCCGCACGGGCACTGAAGCTTTCTTT
NA 14 TRBJ2-2 TRBV5-1 NA CASSLGDTRGELFF TGCGCCAGCAGCTTGGGCGATACTAGAGGGGAGCTGTTTTTT
NA 15 TRBJ1-3 TRBV28 TRBD1 CASSTGPGTGNTIYF TGTGCCAGCAGTACCGGTCCCGGGACAGGGAACACCATATATTTT
NA 13 TRBJ1-2 TRBV7-8 TRBD1 CASSLRQGGGYTF TGTGCCAGCAGCTTAAGACAGGGGGGTGGCTACACCTTC
NA 13 TRBJ2-7 TRBV9 NA CASSTRQGGEQYF TGTGCCAGCAGCACCCGACAGGGAGGCGAGCAGTACTTC
NA 14 TRBJ2-3 TRBV5-4 TRBD2 CASGLAGGGDTQYF TGTGCCAGCGGACTAGCGGGAGGTGGTGATACGCAGTATTTT
NA 15 TRBJ1-1 TRBV6-1 NA CASSELPGMNTEAFF TGTGCCAGCAGTGAACTCCCAGGGATGAACACTGAAGCTTTCTTT
NA 18 TRBJ2-6 TRBV5-4 NA CASSLGAGSRSGANVLTF TGTGCCAGCAGCTTGGGTGCGGGCAGCCGATCTGGGGCCAACGTCCTGACTTTC
NA 14 TRBJ1-2 TRBV4-1 NA CASSQDAGFYGYTF TGCGCCAGCAGCCAAGACGCAGGGTTCTATGGCTACACCTTC
NA 15 TRBJ2-3 TRBV12-5 NA CASGVSGTLPDTQYF TGTGCTAGTGGTGTATCCGGGACATTGCCAGATACGCAGTATTTT
NA 15 TRBJ2-5 TRBV5-1 TRBD2 CASSLTGTSKETQYF TGCGCCAGCAGCTTGACCGGGACTAGCAAAGAGACCCAGTACTTC
NA 13 TRBJ2-5 TRBV6-5 NA CASSPGAQETQYF TGTGCCAGCAGCCCAGGGGCGCAAGAGACCCAGTACTTC
NA 11 TRBJ1-2 TRBV20-1 TRBD1 CSVTGGKGYTF TGCAGCGTAACAGGGGGTAAAGGCTACACCTTC